Below, 27 T cell receptor beta chains from the same sample are listed, as sequenced in a study of blood T cells in healthy people across ages. Through a sample-barcoded 5' primer and a J-beta primer mix, a second PCR was run for roughly 6 to 11 cycles. TCRdb ran MiXCR on the 5' RACE reads and lists one entry per CDR3 protein. The table records around 320,000 distinct CDR3 sequences, less than 30% of them present only once. The specimen was blood. The receptors originated from a woman in her seventies in good health.

This clonotype was counted a few times. The chain couples TRBV5-6 to TRBJ1-1; 9 bases fit TRBD1. The length of the CDR3 is 15 residues. Germline-derived CDR1 and CDR2 are SGHDT and YYEEEE. Losses at the gene ends were 1 base for V and 7 bases for J; bases not matched to a gene: 8. The CDR3 nucleotides are TGTGCCAGCAGCTTGAGGGACAGGGACCCCCTTGAAGCTTTCTTT. Residues: CASSLRDRDPLEAFF.

The CDR3 DNA follows: TGTGCCAGCTCACCGCCAGGGAGGGCAGAGACCCAGTACTTC. It yields the protein CASSPPGRAETQYF. The V call is TRBV18, the J call TRBJ2-5; 7 bases are shared with TRBD2. The junction had 5 bases not matched to a gene; V was cut back by 3 bases and J by 4 bases. The length of the CDR3 is 14 residues. Germline V gene data show CDR1 as KGHSH and CDR2 as LQKENI.

This clonotype has only a few counts. This chain uses TRBV29-1 with TRBJ2-5; weak D call: TRBD1 (5 bases). CDR3 length equals 13 residues. Germline-derived CDR1 and CDR2 are SQVTM and ANQGSEA. The germline V and J ends were trimmed by 6 bases and 4 bases, with 15 bases remaining between them. CDR3 region: CSVTKGIRETQYF. As DNA, the CDR3 is TGCAGCGTAACTAAGGGGATACGAGAGACCCAGTACTTC. Full variable domain (outside the CDR3, taken from reference TRBV29-1 and TRBJ2-5): SAVISQKPSRDICQRGTSLTIQCQVDSQVTMMFWYRQQPGQSLTLIATANQGSEATYESGFVIDKFPISRPNLTFSTLTVSNMSPEDSSIYLCSVTKGIRETQYFGPGTRLLVL.

This clonotype occurred a few times. The gene calls are TRBV29-1 and TRBJ1-1, with D unclear. The V end was cut by 6 bases, the J end by 11 bases, with 13 bases between. CDR1 and CDR2 (germline): SQVTM, ANQGSEA. The CDR3 extends over 10 amino acids. CDR3 region: CSVDGAEAFF. The CDR3 DNA reads TGCAGCGTCGATGGTGCGGAGGCTTTCTTT.

On this clonotype itself: This may be a read error, as it is one base from a much larger clone. The conserved phenylalanine or tryptophan normally closing the CDR3 is absent here, so this likely arose from a read error. The chain recombines TRBV29-1 with TRBJ2-5; D not resolved. Near its end, the DNA agrees better with TRBJ2-7, so the J call may be wrong. The CDR3 covers 11 residues. Germline assignment: CDR1 SQVTM and CDR2 ANQGSEA. The CDR3 reads CSGSDGYEQYL. The CDR3 nucleotides read TGCAGCGGATCGGACGGCTACGAGCAGTACCTC.

This clonotype was seen only a few times. The chain joins TRBV14 to TRBJ1-4, with a weak D call TRBD1 (5 bases). V was clipped by 4 bases and J by 5 bases, with 14 bases between them. The CDR3 length is 15 residues. Per germline, CDR1 SGHDN and CDR2 FVKESK. In DNA form, the CDR3 reads TGTGCCAGCAGCCCCGAGGCAGGGTGGAATGAAAAACTGTTTTTT. Its protein product is CASSPEAGWNEKLFF.

CDR3 amino acids: CASVRDSEKLFF. The CDR3 DNA sequence: TGTGCCAGCGTTCGAGACAGTGAAAAACTGTTTTTT. This sequence joins TRBV2 and TRBJ1-4; TRBD1 might be the D (5 bases). The ends were cut back, 8 bases at V and 7 bases at J, with 11 bases in the middle. This CDR3 comprises 12 residues. Germline V gene lookup returns CDR1 SNHLY and CDR2 FYNNEI.

V gene TRBV20-1 combines with J gene TRBJ1-4; no clear D. V gave up 6 bases and J gave up 0 bases, with 17 bases separating them. Germline-derived CDR1 and CDR2 are DFQATT and SNEGSKA (reference sequence). The length of the CDR3 is 16 residues. The CDR3 protein is CSANPVWGATNEKLFF. The CDR3 bases are TGCAGTGCCAACCCTGTGTGGGGTGCAACTAATGAAAAACTGTTTTTT.

The J gene is TRBJ1-4, the V gene TRBV25-1; 8 bases map to TRBD1. This CDR3 has 15 amino acids. Germline V gene data show CDR1 as MGHDK and CDR2 as SYGVNS. V lost 1 base to trimming and J lost 6 bases; unmatched junction nucleotides: 4. The CDR3 sequence is CASSESTGEHEKLFF. The DNA of the CDR3 is TGTGCCAGCAGTGAATCGACAGGGGAGCATGAAAAACTGTTTTTT.

This clonotype has a handful of counts. DNA of the CDR3: TGTGCCACCGGGACTAGCGTCTATGAGCAGTTCTTC. Protein: CATGTSVYEQFF. V usage is TRBV28 and J usage is TRBJ2-1; 10 positions agree with TRBD2. V gave up 10 bases and J gave up 8 bases; unmatched junction bases: 5. CDR1 is MDHEN, CDR2 SYDVKM, per germline. CDR3 length equals 12 residues.

The chain has TRBV28 and TRBJ1-5; a weak D match, TRBD1 (6 bases). The V gene's germline CDR1 is MDHEN and CDR2 SYDVKM. The CDR3 is 15 residues long. Deletions cut 8 bases from V and 2 bases from J, with 16 bases between. In DNA, the CDR3 is TGTGCCAGCGCCCAAAGTGGGGGCCGCAATCAGCCCCAGCATTTT. Its translation is CASAQSGGRNQPQHF.

In its sample, this clonotype was seen once. The V and J genes are TRBV14 and TRBJ2-3; possible D gene TRBD2, 6 bases. Between the trimmed V and J ends, which lost 4 bases and 0 bases, there was a span of 14 bases. Germline CDR1 and CDR2: SGHDN and FVKESK. The CDR3 contains 16 residues. The DNA for the CDR3 is TGTGCCAGCAGCCTAGAGCTAGCGACTAGCACAGATACGCAGTATTTT. Translating gives CASSLELATSTDTQYF.

This clonotype occurred many times. The chain employs TRBV4-2 and TRBJ2-1, with TRBD2 identical over 12 bases. The V segment lost 2 bases and the J segment 2 bases; nucleotides outside the gene matches: 1. CDR1 is LGHNA and CDR2 is YNFKEQ in the germline V gene. There are 16 residues in the CDR3. CDR3 residues: CASSQRTSGAYNEQFF. The CDR3 coding sequence is TGTGCCAGCAGCCAAAGGACTAGCGGGGCCTACAATGAGCAGTTCTTC.

This sequence joins TRBV28 and TRBJ2-3; tentatively, D is TRBD1 or TRBD2 (5 bases each). The CDR3 is 15 residues long. The germline CDR1 and CDR2 sequences are MDHEN and SYDVKM. The V and J ends lost 3 bases and 4 bases respectively, with 14 bases between them. The CDR3 is CASSFRDQLADTQYF. The DNA of the CDR3 is TGTGCCAGCAGTTTTCGGGACCAGCTGGCAGATACGCAGTATTTT.

Only a few counts were recorded for this clonotype. The chain has TRBV5-1 and TRBJ2-1; D might be TRBD2 (5 bases). The CDR3 totals 13 residues. Trimming pared 2 bases from V and 11 bases from J, leaving 14 bases between. Germline lookup yields CDR1 SGHRS and CDR2 YFSETQ. CDR3 in amino acids: CASSLGAEFKQFF. CDR3 bases: TGCGCCAGCAGCTTAGGAGCGGAGTTTAAGCAGTTCTTC. Drawing the rest from reference TRBV5-1 and TRBJ2-1, the complete variable domain is KAGVTQTPRYLIKTRGQQVTLSCSPISGHRSVSWYQQTPGQGLQFLFEYFSETQRNKGNFPGRFSGRQFSNSRSEMNVSTLELGDSALYLCASSLGAEFKQFFGPGTRLTVL.

V usage is TRBV29-1 and J usage is TRBJ2-3; D ambiguous. The CDR3 runs to 11 residues. Trimming pared 5 bases from V and 4 bases from J, leaving 7 bases between. Germline lookup yields CDR1 SQVTM and CDR2 ANQGSEA. The CDR3 sequence: CSVRRSDTQYF. CDR3 bases: TGCAGCGTTAGGCGTTCAGATACGCAGTATTTT.

This clonotype was detected a few times. The chain couples TRBV7-3 to TRBJ2-3; D is uncertain. The CDR3 spans 13 residues. V gave up 1 base and J gave up 6 bases, with 8 bases separating them. Germline CDR1 SGHTA, CDR2 FQGTGA. In DNA form, the CDR3 reads TGTGCCAGCAGCTTAAGCCTGATCGATACGCAGTATTTT. Protein: CASSLSLIDTQYF.

The chain combines TRBV4-1 with TRBJ1-4, with D perhaps matching TRBD1 (5 bases). The germline gives CDR1 MGHRA, CDR2 YSYEKL. Trimming shortened V by 1 base and J by 8 bases, and 8 bases separated the two germline ends. CDR3 length equals 13 residues. CDR3 in DNA: TGCGCCAGCAGCCAAGCCGGGACCGAAAAACTGTTTTTT. Translated, it gives CASSQAGTEKLFF.

The chain links TRBV12-3 or TRBV12-4 to TRBJ1-5; D is unresolved. The CDR3 sequence is 13 residues long. Trimming shortened V by 6 bases and J by 5 bases, and 11 bases separated the two germline ends. CDR3 in amino acids: CASRNEMDQPQHF. As DNA, the CDR3 is TGTGCCAGCAGAAACGAAATGGATCAGCCCCAGCATTTT.

This clonotype was observed many times. This chain connects TRBV11-2 to TRBJ2-7; D is ambiguous. The germline CDR1 and CDR2 sequences are SGHAT and FQNNGV. CDR3 length: 12 residues. V shed 5 bases and J shed 1 base, with 6 bases lying between them. The DNA for the CDR3 is TGTGCCAGCAGCCCGACGTCCTACGAGCAGTACTTC. Translated, it gives CASSPTSYEQYF.

This clonotype was recorded many times. This chain joins TRBV29-1 and TRBJ1-2; 9 bases agree with TRBD1. Germline CDR1 SQVTM, CDR2 ANQGSEA. The junction had 6 bases not matched to a gene; V was cut back by 5 bases and J by 8 bases. The CDR3 is 12 amino acids. The CDR3 sequence: CSVLDRGSGYTF. Written as DNA, the CDR3 is TGCAGCGTTTTGGACAGGGGATCGGGCTACACCTTC.

The V and J genes are TRBV10-3 and TRBJ2-1, with D perhaps TRBD1 (6 bases). CDR1 ENHRY and CDR2 SYGVKD come from the germline V gene. The length of the CDR3 is 14 residues. The V end lost 6 bases, the J end lost 7 bases, and 16 bases lay between the germline ends. This CDR3 is CAISLDAQGNEQFF. CDR3 sequence (DNA): TGTGCCATCAGCCTAGACGCCCAGGGGAATGAGCAGTTCTTC.

The J gene is TRBJ1-4, the V gene TRBV5-1, with 7 bases aligning to TRBD1. From germline, CDR1 is SGHRS and CDR2 YFSETQ. This CDR3 comprises 15 residues. After removal of 4 bases from V and 9 bases from J, the junction contained 12 bases not matched to a gene. The CDR3 protein is CASSVMGDSGQKLFF. The CDR3 region has the DNA TGCGCCAGCAGCGTCATGGGGGACAGCGGGCAAAAACTGTTTTTT.

This clonotype has just a few counts. The CDR3 region has the DNA TGTGCCACCAGCAGAGATCTGGGTGGCTATGGCTACACCTTC. It codes for CATSRDLGGYGYTF. V is TRBV15 and J is TRBJ1-2; D gene ambiguous. The germline V gene encodes CDR1 LNHNV and CDR2 YYDKDF (reference sequence). The CDR3 consists of 14 residues. V was cut by 0 bases and J by 4 bases, with 9 bases left in between.

J is TRBJ1-5 and V is TRBV15; 7 bases are shared with TRBD1. Losses at the gene ends were 0 bases for V and 1 base for J; bases not matched to a gene: 9. CDR3 length: 18 amino acids. CDR1 LNHNV and CDR2 YYDKDF come from the germline V gene (reference sequence). The CDR3 here is CATSRDPRGQGSNQPQHF. CDR3 sequence (DNA): TGTGCCACCAGCAGAGACCCAAGGGGGCAGGGAAGCAATCAGCCCCAGCATTTT.

The table lists this clonotype with a few counts. Since no conserved phenylalanine or tryptophan closes the CDR3, a read error is the likely cause. This chain joins TRBV5-1 and TRBJ1-1; D might be TRBD1 (6 bases). With 7 bases removed from V and 0 bases from J, the gap between germline ends came to 13 bases. The CDR3 has 14 residues. The germline V gene has CDR1 SGHRS and CDR2 YFSETQ. CDR3 amino acids: CASQQGALNTEAFS. Written as DNA, the CDR3 is TGCGCCAGCCAACAGGGCGCCCTGAACACTGAAGCTTTCTCT.

This chain links TRBV3-1 with TRBJ2-4; 7 bases line up with TRBD1. From germline, CDR1 is LGHDT and CDR2 YNNKEL (reference sequence). The CDR3 extends over 13 amino acids. Trimming took 4 bases from V and 6 from J; bases not matched to a gene: 3. In nucleotides, the CDR3 is TGTGCCAGCAGCCGAGGGGACAGAAACATTCAGTACTTC. This sequence encodes CASSRGDRNIQYF.